These 28 T cell receptor beta chains were sequenced from one sample in a study of a mutant IDH1 vaccine in newly diagnosed glioma. Time point noted: week 47, end of study. Mutant IDH1 20-mer peptide, at 300 ug, made up each vaccine dose, with topical imiquimod. Antigen specificity for these receptors is unknown. Data came from immunoSEQ multiplex PCR; TCRdb stores just in-frame clones and leaves some out. This table has about 50,000 clones, around 85% appearing once. The starting material was PBMCs, obtained from a glioma patient whose treatment included an IDH1 peptide vaccine. The receptors were sampled from a woman aged 25-40 years with glioma. Some clones in this sample may be carry-over from other donors' samples.

The V call is TRBV19, the J call TRBJ1-5; the match to TRBD1 covers 9 bases. Looked up from germline, CDR1 is LNHDA and CDR2 is SQIVND (reference sequence). The CDR3 loop spans 15 amino acids. The J segment lost 0 bases and the V segment lost 6 bases, leaving 3 bases of the junction unmatched. This CDR3 reads CASRTTGGSNQPQHF. The DNA of the CDR3 is TGTGCCAGTAGGACGACAGGGGGTAGCAATCAGCCCCAGCATTTT.

The chain combines TRBV7-9 with TRBJ2-1, with a tentative D call TRBD2 (5 bases). The CDR3 runs 13 residues. The V and J ends lost 5 bases and 7 bases respectively, with 12 bases between them. Germline lookup yields CDR1 SEHNR and CDR2 FQNEAQ (reference sequence). The CDR3 region is CASSPGLLNEQFF. The CDR3 nucleotides are TGTGCCAGCAGCCCAGGACTTCTTAATGAGCAGTTCTTC.

This chain joins TRBV6-1 and TRBJ2-3, with 10 bases identical to TRBD2. The V and J ends lost 8 bases and 1 base, in that order; junction bases with no gene match: 6. CDR1 and CDR2 (germline): MNHNS, SASEGT. CDR3 size: 15 residues. The CDR3 sequence is CASWVAGGRTDTQYF. For the CDR3, the DNA is TGTGCCAGCTGGGTAGCGGGAGGCCGCACAGATACGCAGTATTTT.

V is TRBV14 and J is TRBJ1-1; D remains ambiguous. Looked up from germline, CDR1 is SGHDN and CDR2 is FVKESK. The V end lost 1 base, the J end lost 4 bases, and 7 bases lay between the germline ends. This CDR3 has 13 residues. The CDR3 bases are TGTGCCAGCAGCCAAGGAAAAGGCACTGAAGCTTTCTTT. Translation: CASSQGKGTEAFF.

The V and J genes are TRBV20-1 and TRBJ1-2, with a tentative D call TRBD1 (6 bases). The CDR3 runs 8 residues. Germline V CDR1 and CDR2: DFQATT, SNEGSKA (reference sequence). The CDR3 sequence is CRGGPNTF. The CDR3 region has the DNA TGCAGGGGGGGGCCCAACACCTTC.

The V gene is TRBV5-5, the J gene TRBJ1-1, with D unclear. This CDR3 comprises 11 residues. CDR1 and CDR2 (germline): SGHKS, YYEKEE (reference sequence). V shed 2 bases and J shed 5 bases, with 4 bases lying between them. The CDR3 DNA sequence: TGTGCCAGCAGCTTTTTGACTGAAGCTTTCTTT. Encoded protein: CASSFLTEAFF.

The rearrangement uses TRBV30 and TRBJ1-2; TRBD1 aligns across 10 bases. The V segment lost 3 bases and the J segment 2 bases; nucleotides outside the gene matches: 3. CDR1 and CDR2 (germline): GTSNPN, SVGIG (reference sequence). CDR3 length: 14 residues. In DNA form, the CDR3 reads TGTGCCTGGAGGCGACAGGGGGCAAACTATGGCTACACCTTC. Translation gives CAWRRQGANYGYTF. The full variable domain, its missing parts supplied by reference TRBV30 and TRBJ1-2, is SQTIHQWPATLVQPVGSPLSLECTVEGTSNPNLYWYRQAAGRGLQLLFYSVGIGQISSEVPQNLSASRPQDRQFILSSKKLLLSDSGFYLCAWRRQGANYGYTFGSGTRLTVV.

This chain connects TRBV6-5 to TRBJ2-3; D uncertain. Germline-derived CDR1 and CDR2 are MNHEY and SVGAGI. Trimming took 10 bases from V and 1 from J, leaving 12 bases between them. This CDR3 has 13 residues. CDR3 sequence reads: CATVSSGTDTQYF. In nucleotides, the CDR3 is TGTGCCACCGTGAGTTCGGGCACAGATACGCAGTATTTT.

The V gene is TRBV5-4, the J gene TRBJ2-2; D remains unclear. Trimming removed 8 bases from V and 4 bases from J, with 9 bases in between. The germline V gene encodes CDR1 SGHNT and CDR2 YYREEE (reference sequence). CDR3 length equals 12 residues. CDR3 sequence (DNA): TGTGCCAGTTCCCCGGCCACCGGGGAGCTGTTTTTT. Residues: CASSPATGELFF.

This clone turned up a few times. The chain is built from TRBV29-1 and TRBJ1-2; the D is unclear. The CDR3 sequence is 12 residues long. Germline CDR1 SQVTM, CDR2 ANQGSEA. V was cut by 4 bases and J by 2 bases, with 8 bases left in between. The CDR3 DNA sequence: TGCAGCGTTGGCGGGAAGAACTATGGCTACACCTTC. Its translation: CSVGGKNYGYTF.

This clone was detected a few times. The rearrangement uses TRBV12-5 and TRBJ1-1; the D gene is possibly TRBD1 (5 bases). Germline CDR1 is LGHNT and CDR2 is FRNRAP. The CDR3 has 10 residues. V gave up 10 bases and J gave up 5 bases, with 8 bases separating them. The DNA for the CDR3 is TGTGCTATCCGGGGGACTGAAGCTTTCTTT. This translates into CAIRGTEAFF.

The chain uses TRBV7-8 and TRBJ1-1; D remains unclear. The CDR3 is made up of 14 amino acids. Germline V gives CDR1 SGHVS, CDR2 FQNEAQ. Trimming shortened V by 1 base and J by 7 bases, and 13 bases separated the two germline ends. CDR3 sequence: CASSLVKVAGEAFF. CDR3 DNA sequence: TGTGCCAGCAGCTTAGTAAAGGTTGCCGGTGAAGCTTTCTTT. The full variable domain, its missing parts supplied by reference TRBV7-8 and TRBJ1-1, is GAGVSQSPRYKVAKRGQDVALRCDPISGHVSLFWYQQALGQGPEFLTYFQNEAQLDKSGLPSDRFFAERPEGSVSTLKIQRTQQEDSAVYLCASSLVKVAGEAFFGQGTRLTVV.

This chain joins TRBV27 and TRBJ1-6; D is uncertain. This CDR3 is 16 amino acids long. Between the trimmed V and J ends, which lost 5 bases and 0 bases, there was a span of 11 bases. Germline V gene sequence: CDR1 MNHEY, CDR2 SMNVEV (reference sequence). The CDR3 coding sequence is TGTGCCAGCAGTCTCCACCGGAGCTCCTATAATTCACCCCTCCACTTT. Translation: CASSLHRSSYNSPLHF.

This clone was found a few times. The chain carries TRBV29-1 and TRBJ1-1; D perhaps matches TRBD1 (6 bases). Germline lookup yields CDR1 SQVTM and CDR2 ANQGSEA. With 4 bases removed from V and 6 bases from J, the gap between germline ends came to 18 bases. The CDR3 contains 14 residues. The CDR3 loop is CSVVSRGFFPEAFF. The CDR3 DNA follows: TGCAGCGTTGTGTCGAGGGGGTTCTTCCCTGAAGCTTTCTTT. The full variable domain, completed using reference TRBV29-1 and TRBJ1-1, is SAVISQKPSRDICQRGTSLTIQCQVDSQVTMMFWYRQQPGQSLTLIATANQGSEATYESGFVIDKFPISRPNLTFSTLTVSNMSPEDSSIYLCSVVSRGFFPEAFFGQGTRLTVV.

The chain combines TRBV5-1 with TRBJ1-1; D is perhaps TRBD1 (6 bases). Germline V gene lookup returns CDR1 SGHRS and CDR2 YFSETQ. V lost 4 bases, J lost 4 bases, and 17 bases lay in between. The CDR3 sequence is 15 residues long. As DNA, the CDR3 is TGCGCCAGCAGCATCTCGACAGGCCTAGTCACTGAAGCTTTCTTT. Translation: CASSISTGLVTEAFF.

The chain joins TRBV30 to TRBJ1-2; tentatively, D is TRBD1 (6 bases). Trimming pared 5 bases from V and 4 bases from J, leaving 14 bases between. Germline CDR1 and CDR2: GTSNPN and SVGIG (reference sequence). The CDR3 consists of 13 residues. Here the CDR3 DNA reads TGTGCCTGGGTGGGGGCGGTTGGCTATGGCTACACCTTC. Translation: CAWVGAVGYGYTF.

The rearrangement joins TRBV19 to TRBJ2-2; D unresolved. Per germline, CDR1 LNHDA and CDR2 SQIVND (reference sequence). V dropped 5 bases and J dropped 3 bases, with 13 bases sitting between them. The CDR3 is made up of 15 amino acids. CDR3 amino acids: CASSFRRPDTGELFF. CDR3 in DNA: TGTGCCAGTAGTTTCCGCCGGCCCGACACCGGGGAGCTGTTTTTT.

This clone was detected once. V and J are TRBV29-1 and TRBJ2-3; no reliable D call. Between the trimmed V and J ends, which lost 7 bases and 1 base, there was a span of 9 bases. The CDR3 is 12 residues long. The germline V gene has CDR1 SQVTM and CDR2 ANQGSEA. Written as DNA, the CDR3 is TGCAGCGGGGGAAGGGGCACAGATACGCAGTATTTT. Translation gives CSGGRGTDTQYF.

This clone was counted a single time. This chain uses TRBV19 with TRBJ1-1; 7 bases are a match to TRBD1. The CDR3 runs to 13 residues. V was pared by 11 bases and J by 0 bases, with 6 bases of the junction left unmatched. The germline V gene encodes CDR1 LNHDA and CDR2 SQIVND (reference sequence). CDR3 amino acids: CAGRDSLNTEAFF. The DNA of the CDR3 is TGTGCCGGACGGGACAGTCTGAACACTGAAGCTTTCTTT.

The chain couples TRBV4-2 to TRBJ2-3; the D gene is possibly TRBD2 (6 bases). V was clipped by 5 bases and J by 2 bases, with 17 bases between them. Germline CDR1 LGHNA, CDR2 YNFKEQ. The CDR3 contains 16 residues. This CDR3 reads CASSEVAEQLTDTQYF. Here the CDR3 DNA reads TGTGCCAGCAGCGAGGTAGCGGAACAACTCACAGATACGCAGTATTTT.

This clone was detected only a few times. This chain uses TRBV6-4 with TRBJ2-5; D perhaps matches TRBD2 (5 bases). The CDR3 runs to 11 residues. Trimming cost V 10 bases and J 5 bases, with 11 bases left between them. Germline V gives CDR1 MRHNA, CDR2 SNTAGT. CDR3 nucleotides: TGTGCCACTACGACGGGGGAGACCCAGTACTTC. It encodes CATTTGETQYF.

The chain links TRBV30 to TRBJ2-7; 7 bases agree with TRBD2. V was clipped by 4 bases and J by 7 bases; unmatched bases: 13. The CDR3 contains 14 residues. The germline V gene has CDR1 GTSNPN and CDR2 SVGIG (reference sequence). CDR3 loop: CAWTRVGLGSEQYF. The DNA for the CDR3 is TGTGCCTGGACCCGAGTCGGACTAGGCTCTGAGCAGTACTTC.

This sequence joins TRBV19 and TRBJ2-5, with D perhaps matching TRBD2 (6 bases). Germline assignment: CDR1 LNHDA and CDR2 SQIVND (reference sequence). The CDR3 runs to 15 residues. The ends were cut back, 0 bases at V and 9 bases at J, with 17 bases in the middle. CDR3 DNA sequence: TGTGCCAGTAGTATAGATCGAGGAGCCCGGGGGTCCCAGTACTTC. Protein sequence: CASSIDRGARGSQYF. Full variable domain (missing parts from reference TRBV19 and TRBJ2-5): DGGITQSPKYLFRKEGQNVTLSCEQNLNHDAMYWYRQDPGQGLRLIYYSQIVNDFQKGDIAEGYSVSREKKESFPLTVTSAQKNPTAFYLCASSIDRGARGSQYFGPGTRLLVL.

This sequence joins TRBV4-2 and TRBJ2-5, with D possibly TRBD1 on 6 matching bases. Germline V gene lookup returns CDR1 LGHNA and CDR2 YNFKEQ. V lost 2 bases to trimming and J lost 4 bases, with 11 bases between them. The CDR3 sequence is 14 residues long. CDR3 coding DNA: TGTGCCAGCAGCCAAAGGACAGCGGCAGAGACCCAGTACTTC. Translating gives CASSQRTAAETQYF.

This chain connects TRBV7-2 to TRBJ2-1; 16 nucleotides align to TRBD2. With V trimmed by 5 bases and J by 6 bases, 4 bases remained unmatched. Germline V gives CDR1 SGHTA, CDR2 FQGNSA. The CDR3 runs 16 residues. This chain's CDR3 is CASSPGTSGGGNEQFF. CDR3 nucleotide sequence: TGTGCCAGCAGCCCCGGGACTAGCGGGGGGGGCAATGAGCAGTTCTTC.

The V and J genes are TRBV11-3 and TRBJ1-2; maybe TRBD1 (5 bases). V was pared by 3 bases and J by 6 bases, with 14 bases between. CDR3 length: 14 residues. CDR1 is SGHNT, CDR2 YENEEA, per germline. Here the CDR3 reads CASSFLAGRDGYTF. For the CDR3, the DNA is TGTGCCAGCAGCTTTTTGGCAGGGAGGGATGGCTACACCTTC.

This rearrangement joins TRBV5-1 to TRBJ2-3; tentatively, D is TRBD2 (6 bases). V gave up 4 bases and J gave up 2 bases, with 14 bases separating them. The length of the CDR3 is 15 residues. Germline loops: CDR1 SGHRS, CDR2 YFSETQ. CDR3 loop: CASSVGTPTTDTQYF. CDR3 nucleotide sequence: TGCGCCAGCAGCGTCGGGACTCCCACCACAGATACGCAGTATTTT.

The chain joins TRBV27 to TRBJ1-1, with 9 positions matching TRBD1. The CDR3 is made up of 16 amino acids. The J segment lost 0 bases and the V segment lost 5 bases, leaving 7 bases of the junction unmatched. Germline loops: CDR1 MNHEY, CDR2 SMNVEV (reference sequence). CDR3 nucleotide sequence: TGTGCCAGCAGTCCGGGACAGGGAAGGATGAACACTGAAGCTTTCTTT. It translates to CASSPGQGRMNTEAFF.